The present entry profiles one T cell receptor beta chain with its context. The record originates from a study of T cell responses to AZD1222 COVID-19 vaccine. CDR3 length: 15 residues. V lost 10 bases and J 3 bases, leaving 22 bases between the germline ends. The germline V gene has CDR1 WNHNN and CDR2 SYGVQD (reference sequence). Only in-frame clones appear in the TCRdb table, and some are missing; sequencing was by immunoSEQ multiplex PCR. The sample carries approximately 120,000 clones, more than 80% recorded once. This receptor was identified in an adult in good health. The sample was peripheral blood, taken on day 0 of AZD1222 vaccination. This chain joins TRBV10-1 and TRBJ2-7; D possibly uses TRBD1 or TRBD2 (6 bases each). The CDR3 sequence: CAMGEVVEGGYEQYF. The CDR3 DNA is TGCGCCATGGGTGAAGTGGTAGAGGGGGGCTACGAGCAGTACTTC.